This T cell receptor beta chain was recorded in a study of post-analysis software for immune sequencing data. Study-wide results and limits: The normalized Chao1 diversity of multiple sclerosis patients was significantly lower than that of controls. Compared with controls, patients had more of 4 to 6 TRBV segments, including TRBV5-6, TRBV5-1 and TRBV20-1.

This clonotype was counted a few times. Its antigen is unidentified. The CDR3 runs to 12 residues. The V end was cut by 3 bases, the J end by 6 bases, with 9 bases between. Germline CDR1 and CDR2: MDHEN and SYDVKM. The TCR beta cDNA libraries carried unique molecular identifiers. T cells numbering roughly 0.9 to 11 million gave rise to about 490,000 cDNA molecules. MiXCR, applied by TCRdb to the PCR reads, yields one record per CDR3 protein. The data hold 350,000 to 500,000 distinct CDR3 sequences, with about 40% observed a single time. V and J are TRBV28 and TRBJ2-7; either TRBD1 or TRBD2 may supply D (6 bases each). The sequenced sample consisted of blood. The TCR sequence derives from a girl aged 2-10 years with multiple sclerosis. In DNA, the CDR3 is TGTGCCAGCAGTTTCGGAGGGGGCGAGCAGTACTTC. Translated: CASSFGGGEQYF.